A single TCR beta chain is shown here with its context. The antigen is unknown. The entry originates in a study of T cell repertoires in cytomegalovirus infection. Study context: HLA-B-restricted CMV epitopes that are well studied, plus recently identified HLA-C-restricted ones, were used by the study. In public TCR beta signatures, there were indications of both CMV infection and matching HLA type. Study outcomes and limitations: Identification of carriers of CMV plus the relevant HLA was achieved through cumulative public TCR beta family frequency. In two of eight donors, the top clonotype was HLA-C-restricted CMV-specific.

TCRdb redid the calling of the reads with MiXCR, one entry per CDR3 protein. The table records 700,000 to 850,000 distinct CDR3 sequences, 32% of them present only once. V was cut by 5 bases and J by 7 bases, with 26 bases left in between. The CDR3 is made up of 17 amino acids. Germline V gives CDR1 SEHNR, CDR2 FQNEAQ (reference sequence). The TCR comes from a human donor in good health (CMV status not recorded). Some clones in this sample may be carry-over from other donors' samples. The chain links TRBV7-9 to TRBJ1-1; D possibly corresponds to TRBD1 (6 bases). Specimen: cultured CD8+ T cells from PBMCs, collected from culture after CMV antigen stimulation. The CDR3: CASSPNGAGVGVGEAFF. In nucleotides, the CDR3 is TGTGCCAGCAGCCCTAACGGGGCAGGGGTTGGGGTAGGTGAAGCTTTCTTT.